This TCR beta chain is from a study of human T cells and chemical hapten exposure (dated by TCRdb to the early 2020s). As for the study more broadly: For sensitization, 2% DPC in acetone was applied to a 2 cm by 2 cm area of upper inner arm skin. Weekly therapeutic DPC doses were additionally applied to the scalp of patients throughout the roughly 23-week study period. Patch tests used Finn chambers with 0.01% DPC on the upper back, scored after 6 days by International Contact Dermatitis Research Group standards. Most of the patients in the cohort were female, and the cohort covered alopecia areata with under or over 50% scalp involvement, alopecia totalis and alopecia universalis. Libraries were pooled for sequencing, and variation in per-sample TCR yields was attributed mainly to small differences in library volumes within the pool. In alopecia patients, the study followed how the peripheral blood TCR repertoire changed in vivo over primary and secondary sensitization to diphenylcyclopropenone (DPC), a hapten. Blood samples were taken from patients before sensitization (week 0) and then at 2, 6 and about 24 weeks after DPC sensitization. Approximately 28 alopecia patients gave blood for TCR sequencing at one to four time points (pre-sensitization, 2, 6 and 24 weeks). Beyond this particular receptor, the publication reports: A positive correlation was found between the number of PT1 expanded TCRs and patch test score, with significance reached at thresholds 8, 16 and 32 but not 4. All patients had alopecia, a presumed autoimmune disease, so their immune response might differ from that of healthy individuals. Repeated subsampling changed both the strength of the expansion versus patch-test correlation and the threshold at which the correlation became significant. Compared with pre-sensitization or healthy control sets, expanded TCRs formed significantly more large CDR3 similarity clusters, which is consistent with antigen-driven responses. No change with DPC sensitization was found in the number of TCRs above 1 in 1000 frequency, and no evidence of global repertoire structure alterations was found.

Via the germline V gene (reference sequence), CDR1 is MNHNY and CDR2 SVGAGI. The CDR3 has 17 amino acids, counting the end cysteine and phenylalanine. Of the read, only the CDR3 DNA is kept; its 51 bases are in frame from base 1. Germline trimming: 4 bases from V, 6 bases from J; junction bases outside gene matches: 14. Library construction relied on RACE. Instrument used: NextSeq 500. During library preparation, unique molecular identifiers were attached to individual cDNA molecules so that TCRs could be counted quantitatively and reproducibly. Each blood RNA sample was used to sequence both TCR alpha and TCR beta chains. The original methods were these. The median number of TCRs per sample was approximately 98,000, ranging from 23,224 to 690,600. V, J and CDR3 annotation of the TCR reads was carried out using the Decombinator software suite. To make PS versus PT1 abundance plots, every sample was subsampled to the same number of TCRs (28,000). TCRs were defined as expanded if absent before sensitization and observed at least eight times at the 2-week time point. TCRdb cleaned the public reads at Q25 with fastp, built clones with MiXCR and kept in-frame beta chains. Entries that share a CDR3 protein sequence are merged under the most common genes and DNA. The V and J calls follow TCRdb's processing rather than the paper's. Present in this sample are about 360,000 distinct CDR3 sequences, roughly 5% of which were seen just once. Of the sample, 2% to 2.5% falls within the top ten clones.

This clonotype came up many times. Its antigen is currently not known. No base quality information exists; no much larger clone differs at one position. Interpreted using the paper, the time point label stands for: patch test 1, 2 weeks after DPC sensitization. The sample's treatment or condition label, decoded: therapeutic diphenylcyclopropenone sensitization with weekly scalp DPC. At each patch-test visit, blood was drawn before the patch test was applied. To be eligible, patients had to be aged 18 to 70, diagnosed with alopecia and judged suitable for DPC therapy, while pregnant patients were excluded. Unfractionated whole blood was collected in Tempus Blood RNA tubes, and total RNA was extracted from that blood.

The chain was built from TRBV6-6 and TRBJ1-1; TRBD1 fits 10 bases in the junction. This receptor was obtained from a woman in her forties or fifties with alopecia areata. Some clones in this sample may be carry-over from other donors' samples. This sample comprised whole blood, obtained in connection with sensitization to the hapten diphenylcyclopropenone (DPC). The CDR3 region: CASSFPTGGLANAEAFF. The DNA is TGTGCCAGCAGTTTCCCGACAGGGGGCCTCGCAAACGCTGAAGCTTTCTTT.